The 17 T cell receptor beta chains given below trace back to one sample, sequenced in a study of Siglec-9 on CD8 T cells in melanoma. Assay used: immunoSEQ multiplex PCR; TCRdb lists only in-frame clones, some missing. This sample has 500 to 650 clones, with just over 60% found just once. Sequences were obtained from Siglec-9+ CD8+ T cells sorted from blood. Receptors were obtained from a human donor in good health.

This rearrangement joins TRBV6-7 to TRBJ2-2; D is unclear. TRBV6-7 is treated as an ORF (open reading frame) with a function not yet certain. The CDR3 has 13 amino acids. Between the trimmed V and J ends, which lost 5 bases and 2 bases, there was a span of 6 bases. Here the CDR3 DNA reads TGTGCCAGCAGTGAGTCAAACACCGGGGAGCTGTTTTTT. It encodes CASSESNTGELFF.

J is TRBJ2-4 and V is TRBV19; 7 bases align to TRBD1. Germline-derived CDR1 and CDR2 are LNHDA and SQIVND (reference sequence). This CDR3 has 14 residues. The J segment lost 2 bases and the V segment lost 6 bases, leaving 4 bases of the junction unmatched. The CDR3 DNA follows: TGTGCCAGTAGGGGGACAGTATCCAAAAACATTCAGTACTTC. This sequence encodes CASRGTVSKNIQYF.

The chain couples TRBV25-1 to TRBJ1-2; no definite D call. Germline CDR1 reads MGHDK; CDR2 reads SYGVNS. The CDR3 runs 11 residues. V lost 5 bases, J lost 4 bases, and 5 bases lay in between. The CDR3 loop reads CASSWSYGYTF. The CDR3 region has the DNA TGTGCCAGCAGTTGGTCCTATGGCTACACCTTC.

The V and J genes are TRBV10-3 and TRBJ2-3, with D uncertain. This CDR3 contains 15 residues. Per germline, CDR1 ENHRY and CDR2 SYGVKD. V was clipped by 4 bases and J by 8 bases, with 19 bases between them. For the CDR3, the DNA is TGTGCCATCAGTGCCGATGAGCATTTACATGGTACGCAGTATTTT. This encodes CAISADEHLHGTQYF.

This chain uses TRBV18 with TRBJ2-5, with 8 nucleotides matching TRBD1. The DNA end lines up better with TRBJ2-7; the J call may be wrong. The CDR3 spans 14 residues. In germline, CDR1 is KGHSH, CDR2 LQKENI. The CDR3 DNA reads as TGTGCCAGCTCACATGACAGGGGCCAGTACGAGCAGTACTTC. Residues: CASSHDRGQYEQYF.

The chain is built from TRBV10-1 and TRBJ1-2, with 8 bases aligning to TRBD1. Germline CDR1 is WNHNN and CDR2 is SYGVQD (reference sequence). This CDR3 region has 13 residues. V trimming: 6 bases; J trimming: 4 bases; junction bases outside the gene matches: 4. This CDR3 reads CASSPTGGYGYTF. The CDR3 DNA follows: TGCGCCAGCAGCCCAACAGGGGGCTATGGCTACACCTTC.

This sequence joins TRBV10-3 and TRBJ2-7; D could derive from TRBD1 or TRBD2 (5 bases each). Germline V gene lookup returns CDR1 ENHRY and CDR2 SYGVKD. The CDR3 loop spans 16 amino acids. V lost 0 bases and J 2 bases, leaving 14 bases between the germline ends. The CDR3 protein is CAISESRQLGAYEQYV. As DNA, the CDR3 is TGTGCCATCAGTGAGTCGAGACAACTGGGGGCCTACGAGCAGTACGTC.

This clone was found a few times. The chain joins TRBV2 to TRBJ1-5; 10 bases line up with TRBD1. V was pared by 3 bases and J by 9 bases, with 5 bases of the junction left unmatched. The CDR3 has 14 amino acids. Germline V gives CDR1 SNHLY, CDR2 FYNNEI. As DNA, the CDR3 is TGTGCCAGCAGTGAGGGACAGGGGAAGTGGCCCCAGCATTTT. Residues: CASSEGQGKWPQHF.

This clone was observed a handful of times. The V gene is TRBV7-9, the J gene TRBJ2-1, with 9 bases identical to TRBD2. This CDR3 is built from 14 residues. The germline CDR1 and CDR2 sequences are SEHNR and FQNEAQ (reference sequence). V shed 6 bases, J shed 6 bases, and the junction held 6 bases outside the gene matches. This chain's CDR3 is CASRRGGLLNEQFF. The DNA of the CDR3 is TGTGCCAGCAGGCGGGGGGGCCTTCTCAATGAGCAGTTCTTC.

This clone was detected a few times. The V and J genes are TRBV7-8 and TRBJ1-5; no reliable D call. Germline V lookup: CDR1 SGHVS, CDR2 FQNEAQ. V lost 8 bases and J 2 bases, leaving 19 bases between the germline ends. There are 16 residues in the CDR3. The CDR3 DNA reads TGTGCCAGCCACGGCGAGGGCACTAGGGGCAATCAGCCCCAGCATTTT. It translates to CASHGEGTRGNQPQHF.

This clone is medium-sized within its sample. The CDR3 DNA sequence: TGTGCCAGCAGTGAACTTTCGGGTCAGCCCCAGCATTTT. Translating it yields CASSELSGQPQHF. The rearrangement joins TRBV6-1 to TRBJ1-5; D remains unclear. Looked up from germline, CDR1 is MNHNS and CDR2 is SASEGT. Trimming cost V 2 bases and J 6 bases, with 8 bases left between them. This CDR3 contains 13 residues.

The chain links TRBV23-1 to TRBJ2-7; 7 positions agree with TRBD2. TRBV23-1 is placed among ORFs of uncertain function. Trimming at V came to 11 bases and at J to 3 bases, leaving 10 bases not matched to a gene. The CDR3 is 13 amino acids. In DNA, the CDR3 is TGCGCCGGGATCAGCGGGAAAAGCTACGAGCAGTACGTC. Protein product: CAGISGKSYEQYV.

The CDR3 bases are TGTGCCAGTAGTCCCTGGGGACAGGGGCGTTTAAACGGTGGAGAAAAACTGTTTTTT. Translated, it gives CASSPWGQGRLNGGEKLFF. The rearrangement links TRBV19 to TRBJ1-4, with TRBD1 identical over 10 bases. The CDR3 runs 19 residues. Trimming at V came to 5 bases and at J to 8 bases, leaving 20 bases not matched to a gene. CDR1 and CDR2 (germline): LNHDA, SQIVND (reference sequence).

This clone was detected once. The rearrangement links TRBV27 to TRBJ1-6, with 9 bases matching TRBD1. Trimming cost V 6 bases and J 8 bases; bases outside gene matches: 8. CDR1 and CDR2 (germline): MNHEY, SMNVEV (reference sequence). The CDR3 contains 15 residues. CDR3 amino acids: CASRITGGWDSPLHF. The CDR3 DNA is TGTGCCAGCAGGATAACAGGGGGCTGGGATTCACCCCTCCACTTT.

This clone is classed as medium-sized. The chain employs TRBV21-1 and TRBJ2-1; the D call TRBD1 from the table was never checked on the DNA. TRBV21-1 is a listed pseudogene. This CDR3 spans 14 amino acids. In DNA, the CDR3 is TGTGCCAGCAGCAAACCTACAGGGTGCAATGAGCAGTTCTTC. Translation: CASSKPTGCNEQFF.

Here the CDR3 DNA reads TGTGCTAGTGGGCCCGGGGATAACTATGGCTACACCTTC. Amino acids: CASGPGDNYGYTF. The chain couples TRBV12-5 to TRBJ1-2, with D unclear. The germline V gene encodes CDR1 LGHNT and CDR2 FRNRAP. This CDR3 has 13 residues. The germline V and J ends were trimmed by 6 bases and 1 base, with 9 bases remaining between them.

The chain is built from TRBV7-9 and TRBJ2-7, with TRBD2 as a possible D gene (5 bases). V was shortened by 1 base and J by 6 bases, with 19 bases between the two germline ends. This CDR3 has 16 residues. The germline V gene has CDR1 SEHNR and CDR2 FQNEAQ (reference sequence). In nucleotides, the CDR3 is TGTGCCAGCAGCTTAGAGTACGGTTTTTTGGCGGGCGAGCAGTACTTC. Residues: CASSLEYGFLAGEQYF.